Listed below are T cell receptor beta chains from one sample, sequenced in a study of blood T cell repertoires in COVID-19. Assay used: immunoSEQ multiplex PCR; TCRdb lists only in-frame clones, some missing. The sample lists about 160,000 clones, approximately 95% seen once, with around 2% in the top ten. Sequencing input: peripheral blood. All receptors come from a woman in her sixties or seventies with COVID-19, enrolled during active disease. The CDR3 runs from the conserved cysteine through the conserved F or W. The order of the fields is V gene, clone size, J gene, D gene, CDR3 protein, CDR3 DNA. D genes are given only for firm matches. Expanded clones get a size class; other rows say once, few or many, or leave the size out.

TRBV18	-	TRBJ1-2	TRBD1	CASSPRQGYGYTF	TGTGCCAGCTCACCTCGACAGGGGTATGGCTACACCTTC
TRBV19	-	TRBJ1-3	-	CASKGARSGNTIYF	TGTGCCAGTAAAGGAGCCCGCTCTGGAAACACCATATATTTT
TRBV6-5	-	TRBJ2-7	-	CASNLDRNYEQYF	TGTGCCAGCAACTTGGACAGAAACTACGAGCAGTACTTC
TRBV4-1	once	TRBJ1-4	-	CASSQAPGLYNEKLFF	TGCGCCAGCAGCCAAGCCCCGGGACTGTATAATGAAAAACTGTTTTTT
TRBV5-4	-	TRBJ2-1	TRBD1	CASSRTGVTYNEQFF	TGTGCCAGCAGCCGGACAGGGGTCACCTACAATGAGCAGTTCTTC
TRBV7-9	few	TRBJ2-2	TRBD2	CASSLGGLVANTGELFF	TGTGCCAGCAGCTTAGGGGGACTAGTGGCGAACACCGGGGAGCTGTTTTTT
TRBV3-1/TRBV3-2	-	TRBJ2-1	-	CASSVSSANEQFF	TGTGCCAGCAGTGTGTCTTCAGCGAATGAGCAGTTCTTC
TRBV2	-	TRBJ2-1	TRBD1	CASSEGQGGSISYNEQFF	TGTGCCAGCAGTGAGGGACAGGGGGGATCTATATCCTACAATGAGCAGTTCTTC
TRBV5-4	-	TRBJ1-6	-	CASSRVGGRSYNSPLHF	TGTGCCAGCAGCCGAGTCGGGGGAAGGTCCTATAATTCACCCCTCCACTTT
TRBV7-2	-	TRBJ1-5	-	CASSPQHPQPQHF	TGTGCCAGCAGCCCACAACATCCCCAGCCCCAGCATTTT
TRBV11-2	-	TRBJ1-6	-	CASSLGAASPLHF	TGTGCCAGCAGCTTAGGCGCCGCATCACCCCTCCACTTT
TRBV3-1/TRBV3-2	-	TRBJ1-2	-	CASSQWGEGYTF	TGTGCCAGCAGCCAATGGGGCGAAGGCTACACCTTC
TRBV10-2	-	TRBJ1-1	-	CAAAEGSPFPEAFF	TGCGCAGCCGCGGAGGGTTCACCGTTCCCTGAAGCTTTCTTT
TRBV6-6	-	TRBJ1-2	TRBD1	CASSRVGGQGNYGYTF	TGTGCCAGCAGTCGAGTCGGGGGACAGGGGAACTATGGCTACACCTTC
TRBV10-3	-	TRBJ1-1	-	CAISESRGSWKGNTEAFF	TGTGCCATCAGTGAGTCAAGGGGGTCTTGGAAGGGGAACACTGAAGCTTTCTTT
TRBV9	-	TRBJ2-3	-	CASSPGLSTDTQYF	TGTGCCAGCAGCCCAGGTTTAAGCACAGATACGCAGTATTTT
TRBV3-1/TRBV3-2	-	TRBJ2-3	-	CASSQELVTQYF	TGTGCCAGCAGCCAAGAACTAGTAACGCAGTATTTT
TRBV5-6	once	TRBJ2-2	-	CASSRDLNTGELFF	TGTGCCAGCAGCAGGGACTTGAACACCGGGGAGCTGTTTTTT
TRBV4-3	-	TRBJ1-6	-	CASSQDPPGSSSYNSPLHF	TGCGCCAGCAGCCAAGACCCGCCGGGGTCAAGCTCCTATAATTCACCCCTCCACTTT
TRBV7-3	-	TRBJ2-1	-	CASSLMSSPGANEQFF	TGTGCCAGCAGCTTAATGAGTAGCCCTGGGGCCAATGAGCAGTTCTTC
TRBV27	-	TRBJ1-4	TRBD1	CASSPRPPGQGIGEKLFF	TGTGCCAGCAGTCCCCGCCCTCCGGGACAGGGTATCGGTGAAAAACTGTTTTTT
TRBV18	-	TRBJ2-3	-	CASSPIRSGTDTQYF	TGTGCCAGCTCACCAATCCGGTCTGGCACAGATACGCAGTATTTT
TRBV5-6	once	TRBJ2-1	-	CASSLHPARTYNEQFF	TGTGCCAGCAGCTTGCACCCCGCGAGGACCTACAATGAGCAGTTCTTC
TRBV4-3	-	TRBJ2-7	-	CASSQRGPGFFEQYF	TGCGCCAGCAGCCAGCGGGGGCCCGGTTTTTTCGAGCAGTACTTC
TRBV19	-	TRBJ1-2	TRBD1	CASSNGDRVYGYTF	TGTGCCAGTAGTAACGGGGACAGGGTCTATGGCTACACCTTC
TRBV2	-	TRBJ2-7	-	CASKKSRESEQYF	TGTGCCAGCAAAAAATCCCGGGAGAGCGAGCAGTACTTC
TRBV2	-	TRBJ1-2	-	CASSEYRQAYGYTF	TGTGCCAGCAGTGAATATAGACAGGCCTATGGCTACACCTTC
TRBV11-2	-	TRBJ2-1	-	CASSLAGLYNEQFF	TGTGCCAGCAGCTTAGCGGGGTTATACAATGAGCAGTTCTTC
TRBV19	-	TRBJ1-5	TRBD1	CASTIQGARGPQHF	TGTGCCAGTACCATACAGGGGGCCCGGGGGCCCCAGCATTTT
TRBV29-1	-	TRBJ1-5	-	CSVGRGVNQPQHF	TGCAGCGTCGGTCGGGGAGTCAATCAGCCCCAGCATTTT
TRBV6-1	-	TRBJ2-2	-	CASSEVRTNTGELFF	TGTGCCAGCAGTGAAGTTCGGACAAACACCGGGGAGCTGTTTTTT
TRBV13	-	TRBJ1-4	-	CASSPAGRGGEKLFF	TGTGCCAGCAGCCCGGCCGGAAGGGGAGGTGAAAAACTGTTTTTT
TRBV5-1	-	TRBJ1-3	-	CASSPGPGGTRRNTIYF	TGCGCCAGCAGTCCTGGTCCGGGAGGCACGAGACGAAACACCATATATTTT
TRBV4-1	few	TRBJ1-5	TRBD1	CASSQDRGLDQPQHF	TGCGCCAGCAGCCAGGACAGGGGGCTCGATCAGCCCCAGCATTTT
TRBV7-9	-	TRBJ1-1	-	CASSSRNTEAFF	TGTGCCAGCAGCTCCAGGAACACTGAAGCTTTCTTT
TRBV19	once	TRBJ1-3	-	CASSISRGSYSGNTIYF	TGTGCCAGTAGTATTTCTAGAGGATCGTACTCTGGAAACACCATATATTTT
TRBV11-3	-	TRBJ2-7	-	CASSFGPSYEQYF	TGTGCCAGCAGCTTTGGGCCTTCCTACGAGCAGTACTTC
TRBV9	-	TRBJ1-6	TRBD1	CASRATGTGVSPLHF	TGTGCCAGCAGGGCAACCGGGACAGGGGTCTCACCCCTCCACTTT
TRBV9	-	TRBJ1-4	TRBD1	CASSRNPPGTGYEKLFF	TGTGCCAGCAGCCGGAACCCCCCCGGGACAGGGTATGAAAAACTGTTTTTT
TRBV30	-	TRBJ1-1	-	CAWSSSGRATEAFF	TGTGCCTGGAGTTCCTCGGGCAGGGCCACTGAAGCTTTCTTT
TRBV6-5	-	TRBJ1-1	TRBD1	CASSFRGRTEAFF	TGTGCCAGCAGCTTCAGGGGGCGGACTGAAGCTTTCTTT
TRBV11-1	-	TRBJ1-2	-	CASSRTVGAEGYTF	TGTGCCAGCAGCCGGACGGTGGGGGCCGAGGGCTACACCTTC